Following are 18 T cell receptor beta chains from one sample sequenced in a study of shared clonotypes between healthy human individuals. The table came from immunoSEQ multiplex PCR; TCRdb's copy has only in-frame clones and leaves some out. This table holds some 2.4 million clones, 80% to 95% found once. The sequenced material came from naive CD4+ T cells from PBMCs. Documented subset: CD45RA+ positively selected. These receptors all stem from a man younger than 30 in good health. Some clones in this sample may be carry-over from other donors' samples.

The chain links TRBV28 to TRBJ1-1; 7 positions agree with TRBD1. Germline CDR1 MDHEN, CDR2 SYDVKM. V was clipped by 6 bases and J by 5 bases; unmatched bases: 6. The CDR3 extends over 13 amino acids. The CDR3 sequence is CASRGGENTEAFF. DNA of the CDR3: TGTGCCAGCAGAGGGGGCGAAAATACTGAAGCTTTCTTT.

This clone was picked up one time. The chain uses TRBV5-1 and TRBJ2-4; D gene uncertain. Germline V gene data show CDR1 as SGHRS and CDR2 as YFSETQ. V shed 0 bases and J shed 5 bases, with 6 bases lying between them. The CDR3 sequence is 13 residues long. CDR3 region: CASSLDPQNIQYF. The CDR3 nucleotides read TGCGCCAGCAGCTTGGACCCCCAAAACATTCAGTACTTC.

V usage is TRBV9 and J usage is TRBJ2-5, with TRBD2 identical over 10 bases. Per germline, CDR1 SGDLS and CDR2 YYNGEE. This CDR3 has 16 amino acids. With 4 bases clipped from V and 5 bases from J, the junction kept 11 bases outside the gene matches. The CDR3 DNA follows: TGTGCCAGCAGCCAGACTCCTAGCGGGAGAAGGGAGACCCAGTACTTC. It is translated as CASSQTPSGRRETQYF.

The CDR3 is CASSLDQLWDRHAHNEQFF. CDR3 sequence (DNA): TGTGCCAGCAGTTTAGACCAACTCTGGGACAGGCACGCTCACAATGAGCAGTTCTTC. The chain combines TRBV27 with TRBJ2-1, with TRBD1 matching 8 bases. The CDR3 is 19 residues long. V trimming: 2 bases; J trimming: 5 bases; junction bases outside the gene matches: 17. Germline assignment: CDR1 MNHEY and CDR2 SMNVEV (reference sequence).

V is TRBV25-1 and J is TRBJ1-4; no definite D call. Germline CDR1 reads MGHDK; CDR2 reads SYGVNS. With 6 bases removed from V and 2 bases from J, the gap between germline ends came to 4 bases. The CDR3 runs to 12 residues. The CDR3 spells CASRGTNEKLFF. The CDR3 DNA is TGTGCCAGCAGAGGGACTAATGAAAAACTGTTTTTT. The full variable domain, in which reference TRBV25-1 and TRBJ1-4 provide the parts outside the CDR3, is EADIYQTPRYLVIGTGKKITLECSQTMGHDKMYWYQQDPGMELHLIHYSYGVNSTEKGDLSSESTVSRIRTEHFPLTLESARPSHTSQYLCASRGTNEKLFFGSGTQLSVL.

The V call is TRBV4-2, the J call TRBJ2-5; no clear D gene. The V and J ends lost 1 base and 4 bases respectively, with 7 bases between them. From germline, CDR1 is LGHNA and CDR2 YNFKEQ. The CDR3 extends over 13 amino acids. The CDR3 nucleotides read TGTGCCAGCAGCCAAGGGGTGACAGAGACCCAGTACTTC. Translated, it gives CASSQGVTETQYF.

CDR3 loop: CASSYGKAYEQYF. Written as DNA, the CDR3 is TGTGCCAGCAGTTACGGGAAGGCCTACGAGCAGTACTTC. The chain uses TRBV6-6 and TRBJ2-7; D uncertain. Trimming shortened V by 2 bases and J by 2 bases, and 7 bases separated the two germline ends. This CDR3 has 13 residues. Germline-derived CDR1 and CDR2 are MNHNY and SVGAGI (reference sequence).

This chain joins TRBV28 and TRBJ2-7; D is undetermined. In germline, CDR1 is MDHEN, CDR2 SYDVKM. The CDR3 is 15 amino acids. With 5 bases removed from V and 2 bases from J, the gap between germline ends came to 16 bases. Written as DNA, the CDR3 is TGTGCCAGCAGTCCACACATGGGGTATACCTACGAGCAGTACTTC. Residues: CASSPHMGYTYEQYF.

The chain joins TRBV11-2 to TRBJ1-6, with no clear D. CDR1 is SGHAT, CDR2 FQNNGV, per germline. Trimming took 4 bases from V and 4 from J, leaving 2 bases between them. This CDR3 is built from 12 residues. The CDR3 DNA reads as TGTGCCAGCAGCTCTTATAATTCACCCCTCCACTTT. Translation gives CASSSYNSPLHF.

The chain combines TRBV15 with TRBJ1-2; 7 bases align to TRBD1. Trimming at V came to 1 base and at J to 1 base, leaving 6 bases not matched to a gene. The CDR3 sequence is 16 residues long. Germline V gene sequence: CDR1 LNHNV, CDR2 YYDKDF (reference sequence). The CDR3: CATSRASGQVNYGYTF. The CDR3 coding sequence is TGTGCCACCAGCAGAGCTTCCGGACAGGTTAACTATGGCTACACCTTC. The whole variable domain, filled in from reference TRBV15 and TRBJ1-2, reads DAMVIQNPRYQVTQFGKPVTLSCSQTLNHNVMYWYQQKSSQAPKLLFHYYDKDFNNEADTPDNFQSRRPNTSFCFLDIRSPGLGDTAMYLCATSRASGQVNYGYTFGSGTRLTVV.

As regards this clone: Distinct nucleotide sequences in the sample also encode this CDR3. The V call is TRBV5-1, the J call TRBJ2-1, with 14 bases identical to TRBD2. CDR1 and CDR2 (germline): SGHRS, YFSETQ. CDR3 length: 16 amino acids. Trimming removed 2 bases from V and 5 bases from J; junction bases left unmatched: 3. CDR3 sequence: CASSLPGLAGDNEQFF. The DNA for the CDR3 is TGCGCCAGCAGCTTACCGGGACTAGCGGGGGACAATGAGCAGTTCTTC.

This chain uses TRBV4-2 with TRBJ2-1; no clear D gene. Trimming cost V 0 bases and J 13 bases, with 13 bases left between them. This CDR3 is 13 amino acids long. Germline-derived CDR1 and CDR2 are LGHNA and YNFKEQ. CDR3 DNA sequence: TGTGCCAGCAGCCAAGATCAGGAGACTCTTCAGTTCTTC. It encodes CASSQDQETLQFF.

For the CDR3, the DNA is TGCGCCAGCAGCGCCACTAGCGAAGCTACGCAGTATTTT. This sequence encodes CASSATSEATQYF. This chain connects TRBV5-1 to TRBJ2-3; 7 bases fit TRBD2. The germline V gene has CDR1 SGHRS and CDR2 YFSETQ. The J segment lost 8 bases and the V segment lost 4 bases, leaving 7 bases of the junction unmatched. The CDR3 sequence is 13 residues long.

J is TRBJ1-5 and V is TRBV7-3; no clear D gene. From germline, CDR1 is SGHTA and CDR2 FQGTGA. V gave up 3 bases and J gave up 4 bases, with 10 bases separating them. This CDR3 comprises 14 residues. CDR3 nucleotides: TGTGCCAGCAGCTTGGAGACGGGTAATCAGCCCCAGCATTTT. It translates to CASSLETGNQPQHF.

J is TRBJ2-5 and V is TRBV7-3; unclear D gene. The CDR3 runs 15 residues. Trimming removed 2 bases from V and 0 bases from J, with 10 bases in between. Germline V CDR1 and CDR2: SGHTA, FQGTGA. CDR3 residues: CASSLGLGYQETQYF. CDR3 in DNA: TGTGCCAGCAGCTTAGGTCTCGGGTACCAAGAGACCCAGTACTTC.

The gene calls are TRBV5-6 and TRBJ2-5, with D possibly being TRBD1 or TRBD2 (5 bases each). V gave up 4 bases and J gave up 2 bases, with 15 bases separating them. The CDR3 is 15 amino acids. CDR1 is SGHDT, CDR2 YYEEEE, per germline. The CDR3 here is CASSLNGWGQETQYF. CDR3 DNA: TGTGCCAGCAGCCTAAATGGTTGGGGGCAAGAGACCCAGTACTTC. Looking up the rest from reference TRBV5-6 and TRBJ2-5 gives the full variable domain: DAGVTQSPTHLIKTRGQQVTLRCSPKSGHDTVSWYQQALGQGPQFIFQYYEEEERQRGNFPDRFSGHQFPNYSSELNVNALLLGDSALYLCASSLNGWGQETQYFGPGTRLLVL.

The chain recombines TRBV5-1 with TRBJ2-7; 7 bases are shared with TRBD1. After removal of 4 bases from V and 4 bases from J, the junction contained 8 bases not matched to a gene. This CDR3 contains 14 residues. CDR1 and CDR2 from the germline V gene are SGHRS and YFSETQ. In DNA form, the CDR3 reads TGCGCCAGCAGCAACACTGGACAGGAATACGAGCAGTACTTC. It codes for CASSNTGQEYEQYF. Using reference TRBV5-1 and TRBJ2-7 for the parts outside the CDR3, the full variable domain is KAGVTQTPRYLIKTRGQQVTLSCSPISGHRSVSWYQQTPGQGLQFLFEYFSETQRNKGNFPGRFSGRQFSNSRSEMNVSTLELGDSALYLCASSNTGQEYEQYFGPGTRLTVT.

The CDR3 region has the DNA TGTGCCAGCTCACAAGCTCGGGGATCCTACGAGCAGTACTTC. This encodes CASSQARGSYEQYF. V is TRBV18 and J is TRBJ2-7; TRBD2 might be the D (5 bases). This CDR3 is 14 amino acids long. Trimming shortened V by 4 bases and J by 1 base, and 11 bases separated the two germline ends. The V gene's germline CDR1 is KGHSH and CDR2 LQKENI.